These 5 T cell receptor beta chains share one sample of origin, sequenced in a study of shared clonotypes between healthy human individuals. The protocol was immunoSEQ multiplex PCR, while the TCRdb copy is restricted to in-frame clones and leaves out a portion. The table includes about 1 million clones, roughly 80% detected once. The sequencing input was memory CD4+ T cells sorted from blood. Subset noted: CD45RA-negative fraction. These receptors were taken from a man aged 18-30 years in good health.

CDR3 nucleotide sequence: TGTGCCAGCAGCTTAGTCCTACAGGGGAACACTGAAGCTTTCTTT. Its translation: CASSLVLQGNTEAFF. The chain uses TRBV11-2 and TRBJ1-1; D perhaps matches TRBD1 (6 bases). The germline V gene encodes CDR1 SGHAT and CDR2 FQNNGV. Trimming removed 1 base from V and 1 base from J, with 10 bases in between. The CDR3 runs 15 residues. Based on the CDR3 plus reference TRBV11-2 and TRBJ1-1, the full variable domain is EAGVAQSPRYKIIEKRQSVAFWCNPISGHATLYWYQQILGQGPKLLIQFQNNGVVDDSQLPKDRFSAERLKGVDSTLKIQPAKLEDSAVYLCASSLVLQGNTEAFFGQGTRLTVV.

This chain uses TRBV19 with TRBJ2-1; no clear D gene. The CDR3 spans 13 residues. Germline CDR1 reads LNHDA; CDR2 reads SQIVND (reference sequence). The germline V and J ends were trimmed by 4 bases and 5 bases, with 9 bases remaining between them. The CDR3 here is CASSTTVNNEQFF. DNA of the CDR3: TGTGCCAGTAGTACCACGGTAAACAATGAGCAGTTCTTC.

This rearrangement joins TRBV30 to TRBJ1-4, with a possible D match to TRBD1 (5 bases). The length of the CDR3 is 13 residues. Germline CDR1 GTSNPN, CDR2 SVGIG (reference sequence). V lost 1 base, J lost 7 bases, and 10 bases lay in between. CDR3 DNA: TGTGCCTGGAGTGCGGGGGATTTTGAAAAACTGTTTTTT. Its translation: CAWSAGDFEKLFF.

V gene TRBV12-5 combines with J gene TRBJ1-4, with D perhaps matching TRBD1 (6 bases). V lost 0 bases and J 0 bases, leaving 17 bases between the germline ends. This CDR3 region has 19 residues. The germline CDR1 and CDR2 sequences are LGHNT and FRNRAP. The CDR3 nucleotides read TGTGCTAGTGGTTTGGTGCCAAAGGACAGTGCCTCAACTAATGAAAAACTGTTTTTT. This translates into CASGLVPKDSASTNEKLFF.

The CDR3 DNA reads as TGTGCCAGCTCACGGGATGAAGTGACCCAGTACTTC. It yields the protein CASSRDEVTQYF. The chain uses TRBV18 and TRBJ2-5; D is ambiguous. CDR1 is KGHSH, CDR2 LQKENI, per germline. V shed 4 bases and J shed 7 bases, with 10 bases lying between them. The length of the CDR3 is 12 residues.